Given below is one T cell receptor beta chain in context. How the authors handled the data: For nucleated cells, counts were estimated from reference gene primer amplification. Method: immunoSEQ multiplex PCR; TCRdb's copy keeps in-frame clones and lacks some. V, J and clone size derive from that table, while D and trimming were established from the DNA sequence. The sample lists about 320,000 clones, 85% to 90% occurring once. This sample is part of a study of blood T cell repertoires in COVID-19. Overall study: T cells, B-cell-depleted T cells, or PBMCs provided the cDNA or gDNA that served as material.

Germline V CDR1 and CDR2: MDHEN, SYDVKM. The V and J ends lost 7 bases and 1 base respectively, with 10 bases between them. The CDR3 is 13 amino acids. The specimen was PBMCs or T cells enriched from blood (not recorded which). The TCR was taken from a woman aged 18-30 years who had recovered from COVID-19. V gene TRBV28 combines with J gene TRBJ1-1, with D maybe TRBD1 (6 bases). Written as DNA, the CDR3 is TGTGCCAGCATTAGGGGGACGAACACTGAAGCTTTCTTT. It yields the protein CASIRGTNTEAFF.